These T cell receptor beta chains were read from a single sample in a study of control samples from healthy donors and cancer patients. Sequenced by immunoSEQ multiplex PCR; TCRdb stores in-frame clones only, minus some. The data hold about 45,000 clones, with about 75% observed a single time. What was sequenced was formalin-fixed, paraffin-embedded tissue. All receptors come from a male donor with melanoma. Both conserved end residues are part of each CDR3. A D gene is named only where the DNA matches it firmly.

D	V	J	CDR3	DNA
TRBD2	TRBV7-9	TRBJ2-7	CASTRTSGSYEQYF	TGTGCCAGCACCCGGACTAGCGGGAGCTACGAGCAGTACTTC
TRBD1	TRBV5-1	TRBJ2-1	CASSLATQGDEQFF	TGCGCCAGCAGCTTGGCCACACAGGGGGATGAGCAGTTCTTC
-	TRBV1	TRBJ2-1	CTSSHGTPDNEQFF	TGCACCAGCAGCCATGGGACACCTGACAATGAGCAGTTCTTC
TRBD2	TRBV27	TRBJ2-7	CVSSSRTSYHEQYF	TGTGTCAGCAGTTCCCGGACTAGCTACCACGAGCAGTACTTC
-	TRBV6-5	TRBJ2-2	CASSYSMLGYTGELFF	TGTGCCAGCAGTTACTCGATGTTAGGCTACACCGGGGAGCTGTTTTTT
TRBD2	TRBV2	TRBJ2-2	CASIRRENLNTGELFF	TGTGCCAGCATACGGCGGGAGAATCTGAACACCGGGGAGCTGTTTTTT
-	TRBV19	TRBJ2-5	CASSSRGQETQYF	TGTGCCAGTAGTTCACGAGGACAAGAGACCCAGTACTTC
TRBD1	TRBV27	TRBJ1-1	CASSRTGSNTEAFF	TGTGCCAGCAGCCGGACAGGGTCGAACACTGAAGCTTTCTTT
-	TRBV29-1	TRBJ2-3	CSVEDSGVGTDTQYF	TGCAGCGTTGAAGATTCCGGGGTTGGCACAGATACGCAGTATTTT
TRBD1	TRBV18	TRBJ2-7	CASSRRGQAAYEQYF	TGTGCCAGCTCACGACGGGGACAGGCCGCCTACGAGCAGTACTTC
TRBD2	TRBV29-1	TRBJ2-7	CSVGQGVPGLAGTYEQYF	TGCAGCGTAGGACAGGGTGTCCCGGGACTAGCGGGAACCTACGAGCAGTACTTC
TRBD1	TRBV25-1	TRBJ2-3	CASHYQGEDTQYF	TGTGCCAGCCACTATCAGGGGGAAGATACGCAGTATTTT
TRBD2	TRBV3-1/TRBV3-2	TRBJ2-3	CASSPLAGGSIDTQYF	TGTGCCAGCAGCCCACTAGCGGGAGGTTCCATAGATACGCAGTATTTT
TRBD1	TRBV19	TRBJ2-7	CASSTLTGVEQYF	TGTGCCAGTAGTACGCTCACAGGGGTCGAGCAGTACTTC
-	TRBV23-1	TRBJ1-4	CASSHQRDRGGNEKLFF	TGCGCCAGCAGTCATCAAAGAGACCGGGGGGGCAATGAAAAACTGTTTTTT